Below, 5 T cell receptor beta chains from the same sample are listed, as sequenced in a study of CD8 T cells in Susac syndrome. RNA was extracted with the RNeasy kit, and a quantity of about 0.45 to 1 ug was reverse transcribed using random hexamers. TCRdb re-called the immunoSEQ multiplex PCR reads with MiXCR, one entry per CDR3 protein. This sample has some 260,000 distinct CDR3 sequences, with roughly 85% found just once. Sequenced: CD8+ T cells from PBMCs. These receptors originate from a human donor with multiple sclerosis.

The CDR3 reads CASSVVAGYNEQFF. CDR3 sequence (DNA): TGTGCCAGCAGCGTAGTCGCGGGGTACAATGAGCAGTTCTTC. This chain links TRBV9 with TRBJ2-1; D is perhaps TRBD2 (6 bases). V gave up 0 bases and J gave up 4 bases, with 8 bases separating them. The length of the CDR3 is 14 residues. Germline loops: CDR1 SGDLS, CDR2 YYNGEE.

This chain joins TRBV7-6 and TRBJ2-1, with 12 bases aligning to TRBD2. CDR3 length: 15 residues. Germline CDR1 and CDR2: SGHVS and FNYEAQ. Germline trimming cut 3 bases from V and 6 bases from J; bases unmatched to any gene: 3. The CDR3 is CASSFTSGRFNEQFF. For the CDR3, the DNA is TGTGCCAGCAGCTTTACTAGCGGGAGGTTCAATGAGCAGTTCTTC.

The chain employs TRBV5-1 and TRBJ2-1, with TRBD1 matching 7 bases. The CDR3 covers 16 residues. Germline CDR1 and CDR2: SGHRS and YFSETQ. With 2 bases clipped from V and 8 bases from J, the junction kept 13 bases outside the gene matches. The CDR3 loop reads CASSFLGADRVDEQFF. Here the CDR3 DNA reads TGCGCCAGCAGCTTCTTGGGGGCCGACAGGGTTGATGAGCAGTTCTTC. The full variable domain, its missing parts supplied by reference TRBV5-1 and TRBJ2-1, is KAGVTQTPRYLIKTRGQQVTLSCSPISGHRSVSWYQQTPGQGLQFLFEYFSETQRNKGNFPGRFSGRQFSNSRSEMNVSTLELGDSALYLCASSFLGADRVDEQFFGPGTRLTVL.

V and J are TRBV29-1 and TRBJ2-2, with 8 bases aligning to TRBD1. The CDR3 is made up of 14 amino acids. J gave up 2 bases and V 6 bases, and 5 bases lay outside the gene matches. Germline V gives CDR1 SQVTM, CDR2 ANQGSEA. CDR3 DNA: TGCAGCGTCGCAGGGGGCATAAACACCGGGGAGCTGTTTTTT. As protein: CSVAGGINTGELFF.

This rearrangement joins TRBV27 to TRBJ1-2; a weak D match, TRBD1 (6 bases). CDR1 and CDR2 (germline): MNHEY, SMNVEV (reference sequence). CDR3 length: 12 residues. V was trimmed by 6 bases and J by 3 bases, leaving 8 bases between them. Written as DNA, the CDR3 is TGTGCCAGCAGACGGACAGACTATGGCTACACCTTC. Translation: CASRRTDYGYTF.